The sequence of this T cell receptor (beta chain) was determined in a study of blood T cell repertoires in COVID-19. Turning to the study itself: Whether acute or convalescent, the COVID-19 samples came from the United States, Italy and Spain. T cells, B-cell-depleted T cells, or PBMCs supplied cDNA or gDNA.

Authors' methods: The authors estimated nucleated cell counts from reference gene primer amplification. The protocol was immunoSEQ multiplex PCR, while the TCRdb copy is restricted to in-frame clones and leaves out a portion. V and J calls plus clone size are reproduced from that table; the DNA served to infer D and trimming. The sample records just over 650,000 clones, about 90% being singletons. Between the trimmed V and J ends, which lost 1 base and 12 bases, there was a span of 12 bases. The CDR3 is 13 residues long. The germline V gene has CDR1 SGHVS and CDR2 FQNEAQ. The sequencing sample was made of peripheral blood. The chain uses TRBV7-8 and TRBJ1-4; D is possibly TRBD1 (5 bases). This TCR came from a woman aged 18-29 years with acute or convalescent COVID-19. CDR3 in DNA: TGTGCCAGCAGCTTAGATCGGGGGTCGGAACTGTTTTTT. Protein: CASSLDRGSELFF. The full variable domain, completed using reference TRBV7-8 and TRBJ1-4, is GAGVSQSPRYKVAKRGQDVALRCDPISGHVSLFWYQQALGQGPEFLTYFQNEAQLDKSGLPSDRFFAERPEGSVSTLKIQRTQQEDSAVYLCASSLDRGSELFFGSGTQLSVL.